These 19 T cell receptor beta chains came from one sample sequenced in a study of T cell responses to AZD1222 COVID-19 vaccine. Sequenced by immunoSEQ multiplex PCR; TCRdb stores in-frame clones only, minus some. This repertoire shows over 70,000 clones, around three quarters found once; its top ten account for 25% to 30%. Specimen: peripheral blood, collected 28 days after the second dose of the MenACWY control vaccine. The receptor set was obtained from an adult who received the MenACWY meningococcal vaccine as a control.

This clone occurred once. The chain joins TRBV7-8 to TRBJ2-1; the match to TRBD2 covers 12 bases. The CDR3 totals 15 residues. CDR1 is SGHVS and CDR2 is FQNEAQ in the germline V gene. The ends lost 5 bases at V and 7 bases at J; junction bases unmatched: 6. The CDR3 spells CASSRTTSGGNEQFF. In DNA form, the CDR3 reads TGTGCCAGCAGCCGCACGACTAGCGGGGGAAATGAGCAGTTCTTC. Full variable domain (rest looked up from reference TRBV7-8 and TRBJ2-1): GAGVSQSPRYKVAKRGQDVALRCDPISGHVSLFWYQQALGQGPEFLTYFQNEAQLDKSGLPSDRFFAERPEGSVSTLKIQRTQQEDSAVYLCASSRTTSGGNEQFFGPGTRLTVL.

The gene calls are TRBV30 and TRBJ2-2; D may correspond to TRBD1 or TRBD2 (5 bases each). CDR3 length: 14 residues. Per germline, CDR1 GTSNPN and CDR2 SVGIG (reference sequence). With 2 bases removed from V and 4 bases from J, the gap between germline ends came to 11 bases. The CDR3 protein is CAWSLGAGTGELFF. The CDR3 coding sequence is TGTGCCTGGAGTCTTGGGGCGGGCACCGGGGAGCTGTTTTTT.

This chain joins TRBV19 and TRBJ1-5; D unresolved. Germline CDR1 reads LNHDA; CDR2 reads SQIVND (reference sequence). The CDR3 loop spans 13 amino acids. Trimming pared 5 bases from V and 3 bases from J, leaving 8 bases between. The CDR3 DNA sequence: TGTGCCAGTAGTTCGGACTACAATCAGCCCCAGCATTTT. As protein: CASSSDYNQPQHF.

This chain joins TRBV12-3 or TRBV12-4 and TRBJ2-1; D not certain. V dropped 1 base and J dropped 5 bases, with 6 bases sitting between them. The CDR3 is 13 residues long. The CDR3 nucleotides are TGTGCCAGCAGTTTAGTGGCAGACAATGAGCAGTTCTTC. It encodes CASSLVADNEQFF.

This sequence joins TRBV30 and TRBJ2-5, with D possibly matching TRBD2 (5 bases). Germline V gene sequence: CDR1 GTSNPN, CDR2 SVGIG (reference sequence). Between the trimmed V and J ends, which lost 1 base and 3 bases, there was a span of 9 bases. The CDR3 has 13 residues. The CDR3 bases are TGTGCCTGGAGTGGGGGAGTCGAAGAGACCCAGTACTTC. Translated: CAWSGGVEETQYF.

Here the CDR3 DNA reads TGTGCCAGTAGTATACTATTAATCGGGACAGGAATATCTGGGGCCAACGTCCTGACTTTC. The encoded protein is CASSILLIGTGISGANVLTF. The rearrangement links TRBV19 to TRBJ2-6; 8 nucleotides line up with TRBD1. The J segment lost 1 base and the V segment lost 2 bases, leaving 13 bases of the junction unmatched. Germline loops: CDR1 LNHDA, CDR2 SQIVND (reference sequence). This CDR3 has 20 residues. The entire variable domain, with the rest obtained from reference TRBV19 and TRBJ2-6, is as follows: DGGITQSPKYLFRKEGQNVTLSCEQNLNHDAMYWYRQDPGQGLRLIYYSQIVNDFQKGDIAEGYSVSREKKESFPLTVTSAQKNPTAFYLCASSILLIGTGISGANVLTFGAGSRLTVL.

The chain uses TRBV7-9 and TRBJ2-6; TRBD1 might be the D (5 bases). CDR1 is SEHNR, CDR2 FQNEAQ, per germline (reference sequence). V lost 6 bases to trimming and J lost 2 bases, with 20 bases between them. This CDR3 region has 18 residues. CDR3 region: CASSTWGSPSTGANVLTF. The DNA of the CDR3 is TGTGCCAGCAGTACTTGGGGCTCGCCTTCTACTGGGGCCAACGTCCTGACTTTC.

The chain joins TRBV27 to TRBJ1-2, with TRBD1 as a possible D gene (5 bases). The length of the CDR3 is 13 residues. Germline CDR1 reads MNHEY; CDR2 reads SMNVEV (reference sequence). With 6 bases removed from V and 3 bases from J, the gap between germline ends came to 11 bases. For the CDR3, the DNA is TGTGCCAGCAGCAACGGGGGTTACTATGGCTACACCTTC. Its protein is CASSNGGYYGYTF.

The chain recombines TRBV6-1 with TRBJ2-1, with TRBD1 matching 12 bases. CDR3 length: 16 amino acids. The V gene end was trimmed by 0 bases and the J gene end by 8 bases; junction bases not matched to a gene: 5. Germline CDR1 MNHNS, CDR2 SASEGT. This chain's CDR3 is CASSEAWGQGADEQFF. Here the CDR3 DNA reads TGTGCCAGCAGTGAAGCATGGGGACAGGGGGCCGATGAGCAGTTCTTC.

Only a few counts were recorded for this clone. V and J are TRBV7-2 and TRBJ1-5; D call uncertain. Looked up from germline, CDR1 is SGHTA and CDR2 is FQGNSA. The CDR3 extends over 14 amino acids. V lost 5 bases to trimming and J lost 2 bases, with 10 bases between them. The CDR3 bases are TGTGCCAGCAGCCCGTCCGGTGGCAATCAGCCCCAGCATTTT. This encodes CASSPSGGNQPQHF.

V gene TRBV18 combines with J gene TRBJ2-7; D gene unclear. With 3 bases removed from V and 0 bases from J, the gap between germline ends came to 15 bases. Germline CDR1 is KGHSH and CDR2 is LQKENI. The CDR3 length is 16 residues. The CDR3 sequence: CASSPSGRGNSYEQYF. CDR3 coding DNA: TGTGCCAGCTCACCCTCCGGTAGAGGCAACTCCTACGAGCAGTACTTC.

DNA for the CDR3: TGCGCCAGCAGCTTGAATTGGGGGAATGAGCAGTTCTTC. Translated, it gives CASSLNWGNEQFF. The rearrangement joins TRBV5-1 to TRBJ2-1; D might be TRBD1 or TRBD2, each matching 5 bases. CDR3 length equals 13 residues. Trimming pared 1 base from V and 7 bases from J, leaving 9 bases between. Per the germline V gene, CDR1 is SGHRS and CDR2 is YFSETQ.

The CDR3: CASSYLADSLTDTQYF. CDR3 DNA sequence: TGTGCCAGCAGCTATTTGGCGGACAGCCTTACAGATACGCAGTATTTT. The rearrangement joins TRBV7-9 to TRBJ2-3; TRBD1 might be the D (6 bases). The CDR3 runs 16 residues. V was clipped by 4 bases and J by 3 bases, with 17 bases between them. CDR1 and CDR2 (germline): SEHNR, FQNEAQ (reference sequence).

This clone was seen a few times. This chain's CDR3 is CSVESSETQYF. In DNA form, the CDR3 reads TGCAGCGTTGAATCTAGTGAGACCCAGTACTTC. The rearrangement uses TRBV29-1 and TRBJ2-5; no clear D gene. Trimming pared 2 bases from V and 5 bases from J, leaving 6 bases between. Germline V CDR1 and CDR2: SQVTM, ANQGSEA. The CDR3 is made up of 11 amino acids.

This clone has a single count. Other DNA sequences in the sample encode the same CDR3. The CDR3 DNA follows: TGTGCCAGCAGCCAAGGTCTGAACACCGGGGAGCTGTTTTTT. It specifies CASSQGLNTGELFF. V usage is TRBV14 and J usage is TRBJ2-2; D gene unclear. The length of the CDR3 is 14 residues. V lost 1 base and J lost 1, with 4 bases in between. The germline V gene encodes CDR1 SGHDN and CDR2 FVKESK. The full variable domain, with the rest looked up from reference TRBV14 and TRBJ2-2, is EAGVTQFPSHSVIEKGQTVTLRCDPISGHDNLYWYRRVMGKEIKFLLHFVKESKQDESGMPNNRFLAERTGGTYSTLKVQPAELEDSGVYFCASSQGLNTGELFFGEGSRLTVL.

A remark on this clone: One junction end does not reproduce the germline sequence, and a read error may be involved. The gene calls are TRBV5-6 and TRBJ1-6; a weak D match, TRBD1 (5 bases). This CDR3 spans 14 amino acids. Looked up from germline, CDR1 is SGHDT and CDR2 is YYEEEE. The CDR3, as DNA: TGTGCCAGCAACTTGGGGGGTCTGAATTCACCCCTCCACTTT. It encodes CASNLGGLNSPLHF.

This chain uses TRBV6-4 with TRBJ2-7; D unclear. The CDR3 totals 14 residues. V was trimmed by 8 bases and J by 2 bases, leaving 16 bases between them. CDR1 and CDR2 from the germline V gene are MRHNA and SNTAGT. The CDR3 nucleotides are TGTGCCAGCTGGCCATCTACCACGACCTACGAGCAGTACTTC. Translating gives CASWPSTTTYEQYF.

This clone was seen a handful of times. The chain couples TRBV27 to TRBJ1-2; a weak D match, TRBD1 (6 bases). The CDR3 contains 15 residues. V was shortened by 2 bases and J by 2 bases, with 12 bases between the two germline ends. The germline V gene has CDR1 MNHEY and CDR2 SMNVEV (reference sequence). CDR3 in DNA: TGTGCCAGCAGTTTAGCGGGGGGCGGGAACTATGGCTACACCTTC. Translated: CASSLAGGGNYGYTF.

This clone has a handful of counts. Other DNA variants within this sample encode the same CDR3. The chain combines TRBV2 with TRBJ2-2; D gene ambiguous. Germline CDR1 SNHLY, CDR2 FYNNEI. Deletions cut 7 bases from V and 2 bases from J, with 8 bases between. The CDR3 spans 13 residues. The CDR3 here is CASKEPNTGELFF. The CDR3, as DNA: TGTGCCAGCAAAGAACCCAACACCGGGGAGCTGTTTTTT.